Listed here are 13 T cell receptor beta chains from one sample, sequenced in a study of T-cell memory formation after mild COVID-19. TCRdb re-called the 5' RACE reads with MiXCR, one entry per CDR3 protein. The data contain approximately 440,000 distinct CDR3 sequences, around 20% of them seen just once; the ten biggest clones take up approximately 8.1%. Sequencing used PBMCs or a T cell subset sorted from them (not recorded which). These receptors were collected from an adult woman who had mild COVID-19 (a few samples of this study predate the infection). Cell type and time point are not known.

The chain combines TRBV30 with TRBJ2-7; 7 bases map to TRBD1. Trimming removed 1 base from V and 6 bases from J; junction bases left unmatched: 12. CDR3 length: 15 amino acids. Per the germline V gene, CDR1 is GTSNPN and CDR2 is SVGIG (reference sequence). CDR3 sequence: CAWSAHRGRIREQYF. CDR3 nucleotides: TGTGCCTGGAGTGCCCACAGGGGCCGCATCCGCGAGCAGTACTTC. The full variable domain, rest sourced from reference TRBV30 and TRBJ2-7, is SQTIHQWPATLVQPVGSPLSLECTVEGTSNPNLYWYRQAAGRGLQLLFYSVGIGQISSEVPQNLSASRPQDRQFILSSKKLLLSDSGFYLCAWSAHRGRIREQYFGPGTRLTVT.

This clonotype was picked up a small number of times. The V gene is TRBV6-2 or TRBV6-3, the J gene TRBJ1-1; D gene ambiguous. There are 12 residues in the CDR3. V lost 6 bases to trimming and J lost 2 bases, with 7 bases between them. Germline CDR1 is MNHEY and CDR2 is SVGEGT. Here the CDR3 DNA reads TGTGCCAGCAGGTACAGCAACACTGAAGCTTTCTTT. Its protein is CASRYSNTEAFF.

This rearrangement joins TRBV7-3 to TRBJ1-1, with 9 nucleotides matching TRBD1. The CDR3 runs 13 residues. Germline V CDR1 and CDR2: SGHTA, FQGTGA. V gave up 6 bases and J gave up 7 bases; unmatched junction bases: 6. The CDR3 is CASSNTGQGEAFF. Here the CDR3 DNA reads TGTGCCAGCAGTAATACGGGACAGGGTGAAGCTTTCTTT.

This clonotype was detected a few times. CDR3 nucleotides: TGTGCCAGCAGTAAGGGACAGGGGGCTTTCAATGAGCAGTTCTTC. This translates into CASSKGQGAFNEQFF. J is TRBJ2-1 and V is TRBV6-1, with TRBD1 matching over 12 bases. Germline trimming cut 5 bases from V and 6 bases from J; bases unmatched to any gene: 5. CDR3 length: 15 amino acids. The germline V gene encodes CDR1 MNHNS and CDR2 SASEGT.

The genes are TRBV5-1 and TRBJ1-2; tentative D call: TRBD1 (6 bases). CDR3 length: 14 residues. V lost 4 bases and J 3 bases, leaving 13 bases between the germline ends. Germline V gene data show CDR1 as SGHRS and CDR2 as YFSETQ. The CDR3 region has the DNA TGCGCCAGCAGCCTGATGACAGGAGACTATGGCTACACCTTC. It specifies CASSLMTGDYGYTF.

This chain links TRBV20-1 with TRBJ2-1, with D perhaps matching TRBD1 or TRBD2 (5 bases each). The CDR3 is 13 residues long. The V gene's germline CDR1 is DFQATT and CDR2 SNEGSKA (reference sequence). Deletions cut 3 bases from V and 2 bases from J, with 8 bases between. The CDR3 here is CSASKGPYNEQFF. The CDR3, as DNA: TGCAGTGCTAGTAAGGGACCCTACAATGAGCAGTTCTTC.

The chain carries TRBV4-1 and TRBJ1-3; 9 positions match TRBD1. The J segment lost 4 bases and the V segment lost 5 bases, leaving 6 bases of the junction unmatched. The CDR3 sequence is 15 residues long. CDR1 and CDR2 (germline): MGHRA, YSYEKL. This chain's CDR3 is CASSTGTGMGNTIYF. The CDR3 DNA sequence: TGCGCCAGCAGCACGGGGACAGGGATGGGAAACACCATATATTTT.

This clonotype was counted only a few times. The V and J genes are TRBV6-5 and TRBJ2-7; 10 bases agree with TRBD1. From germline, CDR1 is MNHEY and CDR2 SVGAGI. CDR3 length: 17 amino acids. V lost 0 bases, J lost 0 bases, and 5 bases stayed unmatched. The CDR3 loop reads CASSYSLGTGVSYEQYF. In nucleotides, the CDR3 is TGTGCCAGCAGTTACTCCCTCGGGACAGGGGTCTCCTACGAGCAGTACTTC.

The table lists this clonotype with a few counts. The CDR3 nucleotides read TGCGCCAGCAGCCCTCTGGGACAGGGCCGAACTGGGGCCAACGTCCTGACTTTC. Protein: CASSPLGQGRTGANVLTF. V and J are TRBV5-1 and TRBJ2-6, with TRBD1 matching 9 bases. Germline V gene sequence: CDR1 SGHRS, CDR2 YFSETQ. The junction had 10 bases not matched to a gene; V was cut back by 4 bases and J by 2 bases. The CDR3 has 18 residues.

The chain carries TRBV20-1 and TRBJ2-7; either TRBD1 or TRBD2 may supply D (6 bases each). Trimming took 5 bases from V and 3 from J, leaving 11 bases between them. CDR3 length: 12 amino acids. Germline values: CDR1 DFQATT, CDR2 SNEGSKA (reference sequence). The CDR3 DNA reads TGCAGTGCTCCCGGGGGCAACTACGAGCAGTACTTC. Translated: CSAPGGNYEQYF.

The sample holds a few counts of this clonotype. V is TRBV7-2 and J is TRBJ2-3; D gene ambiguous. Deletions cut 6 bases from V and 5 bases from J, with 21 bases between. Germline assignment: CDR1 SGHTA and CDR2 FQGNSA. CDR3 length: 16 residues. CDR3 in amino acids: CASSKRQAASGDTQYF. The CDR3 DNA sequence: TGTGCCAGCAGTAAACGCCAAGCTGCGAGTGGAGATACGCAGTATTTT.

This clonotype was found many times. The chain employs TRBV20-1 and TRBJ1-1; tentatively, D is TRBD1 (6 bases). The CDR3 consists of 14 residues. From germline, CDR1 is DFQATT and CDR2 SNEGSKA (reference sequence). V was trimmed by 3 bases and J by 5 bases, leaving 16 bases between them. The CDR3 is CSASLPGAPTEAFF. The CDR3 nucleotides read TGCAGTGCTAGCCTCCCGGGGGCACCGACTGAAGCTTTCTTT.

The chain's CDR3 is CATSRQGVLFYEQYF. Here the CDR3 DNA reads TGTGCCACCAGCAGACAGGGGGTGCTTTTCTACGAGCAGTACTTC. The rearrangement uses TRBV15 and TRBJ2-7; 7 nucleotides line up with TRBD1. The V and J ends lost 2 bases and 3 bases, in that order; junction bases with no gene match: 7. CDR3 size: 15 residues. CDR1 and CDR2 from the germline V gene are LNHNV and YYDKDF (reference sequence).